One and the same sample provided the 29 T cell receptor beta chains below, sequenced in a study of preoperative IRX-2 immunotherapy in early breast cancer. The treatment denotes: preoperative locoregional IRX-2 cytokine immunotherapy. Libraries were prepared by immunoSEQ multiplex PCR; TCRdb keeps only in-frame clonotypes and omits some of them. The table shows approximately 6,300 clones, with around 75% occurring only once. The material sequenced was tumor tissue, taken before IRX-2 immunotherapy. These receptors all come from a human donor with breast cancer.

The chain combines TRBV6-7 with TRBJ1-6; D is possibly TRBD1 (6 bases). TRBV6-7 is designated an ORF whose function remains uncertain. This CDR3 has 19 amino acids. The V end lost 5 bases, the J end lost 1 base, and 21 bases lay between the germline ends. CDR3 loop: CASSTQGRTEGSYNSPLHF. CDR3 DNA: TGTGCCAGCAGTACCCAGGGAAGGACAGAGGGATCCTATAATTCACCCCTCCACTTT.

The chain employs TRBV11-3 and TRBJ1-3; 11 nucleotides match TRBD1. Germline V CDR1 and CDR2: SGHNT, YENEEA. The junction had 7 bases not matched to a gene; V was cut back by 5 bases and J by 4 bases. This CDR3 contains 16 residues. For the CDR3, the DNA is TGTGCCAGCAGCCTGGGACAGGGGGTCGGCGGAAACACCATATATTTT. Its protein product is CASSLGQGVGGNTIYF.

The chain carries TRBV7-1 and TRBJ2-1; no firm D call. TRBV7-1 is classed as an ORF, of uncertain function. V dropped 4 bases and J dropped 5 bases, with 9 bases sitting between them. The length of the CDR3 is 13 residues. Here the CDR3 reads CASSFTTNNEQFF. CDR3 coding DNA: TGTGCCAGCAGCTTCACTACCAACAATGAGCAGTTCTTC.

CDR3 sequence reads: CAINPGAGSTDTQYF. CDR3 nucleotides: TGTGCCATCAACCCGGGCGCGGGTAGCACAGATACGCAGTATTTT. V is TRBV6-8 and J is TRBJ2-3, with a tentative D call TRBD2 (5 bases). V dropped 10 bases and J dropped 0 bases, with 17 bases sitting between them. Germline values: CDR1 MNHGY, CDR2 SAAAGT. The CDR3 consists of 15 residues.

This chain links TRBV6-8 with TRBJ1-5, with D tentatively TRBD1 (6 bases). The CDR3 length is 15 residues. Germline V gives CDR1 MNHGY, CDR2 SAAAGT. Trimming pared 6 bases from V and 7 bases from J, leaving 19 bases between. The CDR3 nucleotides read TGTGCCAGCAGCCCTAACGGGGGCCATGAGCAGCCCCAGCATTTT. Its protein is CASSPNGGHEQPQHF.

The chain uses TRBV19 and TRBJ2-2, with 10 positions matching TRBD1. From germline, CDR1 is LNHDA and CDR2 SQIVND (reference sequence). V lost 6 bases, J lost 4 bases, and 5 bases stayed unmatched. This CDR3 has 15 amino acids. The CDR3 nucleotides are TGTGCCAGTAGCGCCGGGACAGGGGTCACCGGGGAGCTGTTTTTT. Encoded protein: CASSAGTGVTGELFF.

V is TRBV5-1 and J is TRBJ1-4, with a tentative D call TRBD1 (5 bases). Trimming left V 4 bases short and J 3 bases short, with 10 bases between. Germline V gene sequence: CDR1 SGHRS, CDR2 YFSETQ. The CDR3 sequence is 14 residues long. The CDR3 sequence: CASSRGTANEKLFF. In nucleotides, the CDR3 is TGCGCCAGCAGCCGAGGGACGGCTAATGAAAAACTGTTTTTT.

Here the CDR3 reads CASSHSDYYGGEQETQYF. The CDR3 region has the DNA TGTGCCAGCAGCCACTCGGACTATTACGGGGGTGAGCAAGAGACCCAGTACTTC. The V call is TRBV16, the J call TRBJ2-5; the D gene is possibly TRBD2 (6 bases). V was shortened by 3 bases and J by 2 bases, with 22 bases between the two germline ends. CDR1 KGHSY and CDR2 FQNENV come from the germline V gene. This CDR3 comprises 18 residues. The whole variable domain, remainder taken from reference TRBV16 and TRBJ2-5, is GEEVAQTPKHLVRGEGQKAKLYCAPIKGHSYVFWYQQVLKNEFKFLISFQNENVFDETGMPKERFSAKCLPNSPCSLEIQATKLEDSAVYFCASSHSDYYGGEQETQYFGPGTRLLVL.

V usage is TRBV22-1 and J usage is TRBJ2-3. TRBV22-1 is labeled a pseudogene. This CDR3 has 12 amino acids. The chain's CDR3 is CASSLVTDTQYF. The CDR3 DNA reads TGTGCCAGCAGTTTAGTGACAGATACGCAGTATTTT.

The CDR3 loop is CASSYSGEGQDGYTF. Here the CDR3 DNA reads TGTGCCAGCAGTTACTCGGGGGAGGGTCAGGACGGCTACACCTTC. The chain is built from TRBV6-8 and TRBJ1-2, with D maybe TRBD1 (5 bases). V gave up 0 bases and J gave up 8 bases, with 16 bases separating them. CDR3 length: 15 residues. Germline V gives CDR1 MNHGY, CDR2 SAAAGT.

This chain connects TRBV7-4 to TRBJ2-3, with 9 bases identical to TRBD2. The V segment lost 5 bases and the J segment 2 bases; nucleotides outside the gene matches: 14. CDR1 and CDR2 from the germline V gene are SGHVT and SQSDAQ. The CDR3 covers 18 residues. This CDR3 reads CASSPSGGTLELTDTQYF. In DNA form, the CDR3 reads TGTGCCAGCAGCCCAAGCGGGGGGACCTTAGAACTCACAGATACGCAGTATTTT.

The chain has TRBV6-8 and TRBJ1-5; 9 nucleotides line up with TRBD1. Looked up from germline, CDR1 is MNHGY and CDR2 is SAAAGT. The V gene end was trimmed by 5 bases and the J gene end by 3 bases; junction bases not matched to a gene: 8. This CDR3 spans 16 amino acids. CDR3 sequence: CASSAETGGLNQPQHF. In DNA form, the CDR3 reads TGTGCCAGCAGTGCGGAGACAGGGGGTCTCAATCAGCCCCAGCATTTT.

The gene calls are TRBV19 and TRBJ1-2; 9 bases fit TRBD1. Unmatched junction bases numbered 9, after V lost 5 bases and J lost 2 bases. Germline V gene sequence: CDR1 LNHDA, CDR2 SQIVND (reference sequence). The CDR3 is 16 amino acids. The CDR3 region is CASSAGQGRINYGYTF. CDR3 DNA: TGTGCCAGTAGTGCGGGACAGGGCCGGATAAACTATGGCTACACCTTC.

This rearrangement joins TRBV28 to TRBJ1-5, with unresolved D. Germline V lookup: CDR1 MDHEN, CDR2 SYDVKM. This CDR3 region has 12 residues. Trimming removed 6 bases from V and 0 bases from J, with 3 bases in between. CDR3 nucleotide sequence: TGTGCCAGCAGAATTAGCAATCAGCCCCAGCATTTT. Its translation: CASRISNQPQHF.

This clone was seen once. The rearrangement joins TRBV30 to TRBJ2-7; the match to TRBD1 covers 7 bases. Germline loops: CDR1 GTSNPN, CDR2 SVGIG (reference sequence). The CDR3 spans 13 residues. V trimming: 2 bases; J trimming: 2 bases; junction bases outside the gene matches: 3. CDR3 residues: CAWSWGTAYEQYF. CDR3 nucleotides: TGTGCCTGGAGTTGGGGGACAGCCTACGAGCAGTACTTC.

The table lists this clone with a few counts. The chain couples TRBV18 to TRBJ1-1, with 11 nucleotides matching TRBD1. V was pared by 2 bases and J by 4 bases, with 12 bases of the junction left unmatched. The CDR3 runs 18 residues. Per the germline V gene, CDR1 is KGHSH and CDR2 is LQKENI. The CDR3 sequence: CASSPYQDRGLSGTEAFF. The CDR3 DNA reads TGTGCCAGCTCACCATATCAGGACAGGGGGCTTTCAGGCACTGAAGCTTTCTTT. The full variable domain, in which reference TRBV18 and TRBJ1-1 provide the parts outside the CDR3, is NAGVMQNPRHLVRRRGQEARLRCSPMKGHSHVYWYRQLPEEGLKFMVYLQKENIIDESGMPKERFSAEFPKEGPSILRIQQVVRGDSAAYFCASSPYQDRGLSGTEAFFGQGTRLTVV.

This clone was seen only once. The same CDR3 arises from other DNA sequences in this sample as well. This chain joins TRBV19 and TRBJ1-2; D is unresolved. Germline V gives CDR1 LNHDA, CDR2 SQIVND (reference sequence). The CDR3 sequence is 12 residues long. Trimming shortened V by 6 bases and J by 5 bases, and 10 bases separated the two germline ends. CDR3 sequence (DNA): TGTGCCAGTAGGAACAGCTTGTATGGCTACACCTTC. Translated, it gives CASRNSLYGYTF.

The rearrangement uses TRBV11-3 and TRBJ1-5; D is possibly TRBD1 (6 bases). Trimming removed 1 base at V and 6 bases at J, with 13 bases between. Germline V gives CDR1 SGHNT, CDR2 YENEEA. This CDR3 has 15 residues. The CDR3 DNA sequence: TGTGCCAGCAGCTTAGGGGGGGCTAATAGTCAGCCCCAGCATTTT. This codes for CASSLGGANSQPQHF.

The gene calls are TRBV25-1 and TRBJ1-5; D is unresolved. Germline V gene lookup returns CDR1 MGHDK and CDR2 SYGVNS. CDR3 length: 15 amino acids. The V gene lost 5 bases and the J gene lost 0 bases, with 11 bases spanning the gap. The CDR3 DNA sequence: TGTGCCAGCAGTACGGACGGTACTAGCAATCAGCCCCAGCATTTT. Protein: CASSTDGTSNQPQHF.

The chain links TRBV11-3 to TRBJ2-5; TRBD1 matches at 9 bases. CDR3 length: 16 amino acids. V lost 0 bases, J lost 2 bases, and 4 bases stayed unmatched. The V gene's germline CDR1 is SGHNT and CDR2 YENEEA. CDR3 sequence: CASSLEGTGSQETQYF. The CDR3 region has the DNA TGTGCCAGCAGCTTAGAGGGGACAGGGTCTCAAGAGACCCAGTACTTC.

This chain links TRBV10-1 with TRBJ2-2; 9 bases are shared with TRBD2. There are 15 residues in the CDR3. CDR1 is WNHNN, CDR2 SYGVQD, per germline (reference sequence). V dropped 5 bases and J dropped 0; count of bases not matched to a gene: 1. The DNA for the CDR3 is TGCGCCAGCAGTCTAGCGGGGACGAACACCGGGGAGCTGTTTTTT. Its protein is CASSLAGTNTGELFF.

CDR3 residues: CASSSYGQVYGYTF. The CDR3 region has the DNA TGTGCCAGCAGCTCCTACGGACAGGTCTATGGCTACACCTTC. This chain links TRBV11-3 with TRBJ1-2; 7 positions agree with TRBD1. This CDR3 has 14 residues. From germline, CDR1 is SGHNT and CDR2 YENEEA. Germline trimming cut 4 bases from V and 4 bases from J; bases unmatched to any gene: 6. Complete variable domain (other parts from reference TRBV11-3 and TRBJ1-2): EAGVVQSPRYKIIEKKQPVAFWCNPISGHNTLYWYLQNLGQGPELLIRYENEEAVDDSQLPKDRFSAERLKGVDSTLKIQPAELGDSAVYLCASSSYGQVYGYTFGSGTRLTVV.

This chain connects TRBV5-1 to TRBJ1-2, with a weak D call TRBD1 (5 bases). The CDR3 contains 14 residues. V was clipped by 4 bases and J by 3 bases, with 13 bases between them. Germline values: CDR1 SGHRS, CDR2 YFSETQ. The CDR3, as DNA: TGCGCCAGCAGCAGGGACCGAGAGGACTATGGCTACACCTTC. It yields the protein CASSRDREDYGYTF.

V usage is TRBV19 and J usage is TRBJ2-3; 8 bases agree with TRBD1. The CDR3 length is 15 residues. Germline V gene data show CDR1 as LNHDA and CDR2 as SQIVND (reference sequence). Trimming took 4 bases from V and 7 from J; bases not matched to a gene: 10. CDR3 nucleotide sequence: TGTGCCAGTAGTACACGGACAGGGATGACACATACGCAGTATTTT. Translating it yields CASSTRTGMTHTQYF.

The chain joins TRBV6-8 to TRBJ2-3; D might be TRBD2 (5 bases). Germline CDR1 and CDR2: MNHGY and SAAAGT. The CDR3 contains 12 residues. Trimming cost V 7 bases and J 8 bases, with 13 bases left between them. The CDR3 protein is CASTTPEGTQYF. In DNA form, the CDR3 reads TGTGCCAGCACTACACCCGAGGGTACGCAGTATTTT.

This clone was recorded once. The rearrangement uses TRBV15 and TRBJ2-3; TRBD2 matches at 16 bases. Trimming removed 5 bases from V and 5 bases from J; junction bases left unmatched: 7. The CDR3 contains 17 residues. Germline CDR1 and CDR2: LNHNV and YYDKDF (reference sequence). CDR3 DNA: TGTGCCACCAGCGGCGGGACTAGCGGGGGGGCTGGAGATACGCAGTATTTT. Translation: CATSGGTSGGAGDTQYF.

The chain recombines TRBV18 with TRBJ1-1, with D possibly being TRBD1 (6 bases). Germline V gene sequence: CDR1 KGHSH, CDR2 LQKENI. The V end lost 5 bases, the J end lost 4 bases, and 17 bases lay between the germline ends. The CDR3 is 15 amino acids. CDR3 nucleotides: TGTGCCAGCTCAGCCCGAGTTGGGGGCGGCACTGAAGCTTTCTTT. It translates to CASSARVGGGTEAFF.

The chain combines TRBV6-8 with TRBJ2-6; 8 positions match TRBD1. In germline, CDR1 is MNHGY, CDR2 SAAAGT. Unmatched junction bases numbered 3, after V lost 6 bases and J lost 2 bases. This CDR3 region has 15 residues. DNA for the CDR3: TGTGCCAGCAGGGACAGGGCTGCTGGGGCCAACGTCCTGACTTTC. Translated, it gives CASRDRAAGANVLTF.

On this clone itself: Relative to the germline gene, one junction end is altered; a read error may explain this. The J gene is TRBJ1-1, the V gene TRBV5-1, with TRBD1 identical over 8 bases. The length of the CDR3 is 15 residues. Germline V gene data show CDR1 as SGHRS and CDR2 as YFSETQ. CDR3 amino acids: CASSLGTGRNTEAFF. In DNA, the CDR3 is TGCGCCAGCAGCTTGGGGACAGGGAGAAACACTGARGCTTTCTTT. Full variable domain (missing parts from reference TRBV5-1 and TRBJ1-1): KAGVTQTPRYLIKTRGQQVTLSCSPISGHRSVSWYQQTPGQGLQFLFEYFSETQRNKGNFPGRFSGRQFSNSRSEMNVSTLELGDSALYLCASSLGTGRNTEAFFGQGTRLTVV.